One and the same sample provided the 29 T cell receptor beta chains below, sequenced in a study of neoadjuvant nivolumab and ipilimumab in lung cancer. Profiling relied on immunoSEQ multiplex PCR, and the TCRdb table lists in-frame clones only, not all of them. Of 25,000 to 30,000 clones listed, about 78% are singletons. The sample consisted of tumor tissue, taken after neoadjuvant nivolumab, alone or with ipilimumab, at or shortly before surgery. The receptors were gathered from an adult with non-small cell lung cancer.

The V gene is TRBV10-1, the J gene TRBJ2-2; D gene unclear. The CDR3 is 14 residues long. CDR1 WNHNN and CDR2 SYGVQD come from the germline V gene (reference sequence). The V end lost 6 bases, the J end lost 3 bases, and 11 bases lay between the germline ends. Here the CDR3 DNA reads TGCGCCAGCAGGGCCTACATAGACACCGGGGAGCTGTTTTTT. Protein: CASRAYIDTGELFF.

The chain carries TRBV5-1 and TRBJ2-5; 7 bases agree with TRBD1. CDR1 is SGHRS, CDR2 YFSETQ, per germline. The CDR3 extends over 13 amino acids. V lost 1 base and J lost 4; bases outside the gene matches: 1. CDR3 in amino acids: CASSLTGVETQYF. DNA of the CDR3: TGCGCCAGCAGCTTGACAGGGGTAGAGACCCAGTACTTC.

A note on this clone: Relative to the germline gene, one junction end is altered; a read error may explain this. The rearrangement links TRBV5-1 to TRBJ2-7; D may be TRBD1 (5 bases). This CDR3 has 9 residues. Germline V gene sequence: CDR1 SGHRS, CDR2 YFSETQ. CDR3 sequence: CASSLDRRF. The DNA of the CDR3 is TGCGCCAGCAGCTTGGACAGGCGCTTC.

This clone was observed a handful of times. V and J are TRBV27 and TRBJ1-6; possible D gene TRBD1, 6 bases. Germline-derived CDR1 and CDR2 are MNHEY and SMNVEV (reference sequence). This CDR3 has 13 residues. Trimming took 3 bases from V and 11 from J, leaving 11 bases between them. CDR3 in DNA: TGTGCCAGCAGTTTTAGGGGGAGTCCACCCCTCCACTTT. It specifies CASSFRGSPPLHF.

The chain is built from TRBV18 and TRBJ1-3; possibly TRBD1 for D (6 bases). CDR1 is KGHSH and CDR2 is LQKENI in the germline V gene. This CDR3 has 15 residues. The ends were cut back, 3 bases at V and 8 bases at J, with 17 bases in the middle. CDR3 coding DNA: TGTGCCAGCTCACCGTCAACAGGGTCTCTTGACACCATATATTTT. Translation gives CASSPSTGSLDTIYF.

The chain recombines TRBV16 with TRBJ2-3; D gene uncertain. Germline V gives CDR1 KGHSY, CDR2 FQNENV. This CDR3 has 12 residues. Trimming removed 4 bases at V and 3 bases at J, with 5 bases between. This chain's CDR3 is CASSPYTDTQYF. CDR3 sequence (DNA): TGTGCCAGCAGCCCATATACAGATACGCAGTATTTT.

Comments on this clone: This same CDR3 is encoded by further DNA sequences in the sample. V usage is TRBV5-4 and J usage is TRBJ2-1, with TRBD2 matching over 12 bases. The CDR3 length is 16 residues. The V gene's germline CDR1 is SGHNT and CDR2 YYREEE (reference sequence). V trimming: 3 bases; J trimming: 6 bases; junction bases outside the gene matches: 7. CDR3 nucleotide sequence: TGTGCCAGCAGCTCTAAGACTAGCGGGGGCCGCAATGAGCAGTTCTTC. It is translated as CASSSKTSGGRNEQFF.

This chain uses TRBV5-1 with TRBJ2-5; D possibly uses TRBD1 or TRBD2 (5 bases each). This CDR3 has 15 residues. From germline, CDR1 is SGHRS and CDR2 YFSETQ. V was trimmed by 3 bases and J by 3 bases, leaving 15 bases between them. The chain's CDR3 is CASSSSGTAEETQYF. CDR3 in DNA: TGCGCCAGCAGCTCGTCCGGGACCGCCGAAGAGACCCAGTACTTC.

The CDR3 region has the DNA TGTGCCAGCAGATCCGCAGGGGAGGGTGGCTACACCTTC. Its translation is CASRSAGEGGYTF. The chain recombines TRBV5-4 with TRBJ1-2; D might be TRBD1 (6 bases). CDR3 length: 13 amino acids. The germline gives CDR1 SGHNT, CDR2 YYREEE (reference sequence). V was shortened by 5 bases and J by 7 bases, with 15 bases between the two germline ends.

The V gene is TRBV5-4, the J gene TRBJ1-1; the D is unclear. Germline V CDR1 and CDR2: SGHNT, YYREEE (reference sequence). There are 15 residues in the CDR3. V was trimmed by 2 bases and J by 1 base, leaving 12 bases between them. CDR3 nucleotides: TGTGCCAGCAGCTTCTCCCCGAAGGGGAACACTGAAGCTTTCTTT. Translation: CASSFSPKGNTEAFF.

This clone was counted a single time. The chain carries TRBV25-1 and TRBJ1-2; D gene uncertain. V lost 3 bases and J lost 4, with 12 bases in between. This CDR3 is built from 14 residues. Germline lookup yields CDR1 MGHDK and CDR2 SYGVNS. The CDR3 DNA reads TGTGCCAGCAGTGATACACGGGGAGTCTATGGCTACACCTTC. It specifies CASSDTRGVYGYTF.

This clone has just a few counts. V and J are TRBV5-1 and TRBJ2-5; 11 bases map to TRBD2. The CDR3 is made up of 18 amino acids. The V gene's germline CDR1 is SGHRS and CDR2 YFSETQ. J lost 3 bases, V lost 0 bases, and 10 bases had no gene match. CDR3 sequence: CASSLGGSSGGPEETQYF. CDR3 coding DNA: TGCGCCAGCAGCTTGGGGGGATCTAGCGGGGGGCCGGAAGAGACCCAGTACTTC.

This chain joins TRBV29-1 and TRBJ1-1; tentative D call: TRBD1 (5 bases). Trimming took 0 bases from V and 6 from J, leaving 11 bases between them. The CDR3 loop spans 13 amino acids. The germline V gene encodes CDR1 SQVTM and CDR2 ANQGSEA. This chain's CDR3 is CSVEELRESEAFF. Here the CDR3 DNA reads TGCAGCGTTGAAGAGCTCAGGGAATCTGAAGCTTTCTTT.

The genes are TRBV19 and TRBJ1-1; weak D call: TRBD1 (5 bases). Per germline, CDR1 LNHDA and CDR2 SQIVND (reference sequence). The CDR3 is 13 residues long. Between the trimmed V and J ends, which lost 7 bases and 1 base, there was a span of 10 bases. The CDR3 DNA sequence: TGTGCCAGTACCGACAGCTCGAACACTGAAGCTTTCTTT. Translated, it gives CASTDSSNTEAFF.

This rearrangement joins TRBV5-1 to TRBJ2-6, with D maybe TRBD1 (6 bases). From germline, CDR1 is SGHRS and CDR2 YFSETQ. The CDR3 loop spans 15 amino acids. Between the trimmed V and J ends, which lost 5 bases and 0 bases, there was a span of 9 bases. The CDR3, as DNA: TGCGCCAGCAGGGCAGGGGCCTCTGGGGCCAACGTCCTGACTTTC. It specifies CASRAGASGANVLTF. The variable domain in full, with the rest retrieved from reference TRBV5-1 and TRBJ2-6, is KAGVTQTPRYLIKTRGQQVTLSCSPISGHRSVSWYQQTPGQGLQFLFEYFSETQRNKGNFPGRFSGRQFSNSRSEMNVSTLELGDSALYLCASRAGASGANVLTFGAGSRLTVL.

In DNA form, the CDR3 reads TGTGCCAGCAGGAAGGGGAACAGGGTTCTGCGGGAGCAGTACTTC. Its protein is CASRKGNRVLREQYF. The genes are TRBV6-6 and TRBJ2-7; a possible D gene is TRBD1 (6 bases). The V end was cut by 6 bases, the J end by 7 bases, with 22 bases between. The CDR3 extends over 15 amino acids. Per the germline V gene, CDR1 is MNHNY and CDR2 is SVGAGI (reference sequence).

This clone has only a few counts. This CDR3 reads CASSVRDLAEAFF. The CDR3 bases are TGTGCCAGCAGTGTCAGGGATTTGGCTGAAGCTTTCTTT. The V gene is TRBV6-4, the J gene TRBJ1-1; the D gene is possibly TRBD1 (5 bases). The CDR3 contains 13 residues. Germline CDR1 MRHNA, CDR2 SNTAGT. Between the trimmed V and J ends, which lost 4 bases and 6 bases, there was a span of 12 bases.

The chain combines TRBV5-1 with TRBJ2-2; D could derive from TRBD1 or TRBD2 (7 bases each). V lost 7 bases and J 1 base, leaving 26 bases between the germline ends. Germline V gene sequence: CDR1 SGHRS, CDR2 YFSETQ. The CDR3 totals 19 residues. CDR3 amino acids: CASHVRGTVLGLNTGELFF. The DNA of the CDR3 is TGCGCCAGCCACGTGCGGGGGACAGTTTTAGGTTTGAACACCGGGGAGCTGTTTTTT.

V is TRBV15 and J is TRBJ1-1; no definite D call. CDR3 length: 15 residues. CDR1 and CDR2 from the germline V gene are LNHNV and YYDKDF (reference sequence). The V end lost 0 bases, the J end lost 9 bases, and 17 bases lay between the germline ends. CDR3 DNA sequence: TGTGCCACCAGCAGAGATCCAAGACCCGAGGAGCAAGCTTTCTTT. It codes for CATSRDPRPEEQAFF.

This clone was seen more than once but under ten times. The chain is built from TRBV7-9 and TRBJ1-4; 9 nucleotides match TRBD1. This CDR3 is 16 amino acids long. V shed 1 base and J 7 bases; nucleotides not matched to a gene: 7. Germline CDR1 reads SEHNR; CDR2 reads FQNEAQ (reference sequence). The DNA for the CDR3 is TGTGCCAGCAGCTTAGAGAGGACAGGGGCGAGTGAAAAACTGTTTTTT. This encodes CASSLERTGASEKLFF.

This chain joins TRBV2 and TRBJ2-5; the D gene is possibly TRBD2 (5 bases). This CDR3 region has 14 residues. The germline V gene has CDR1 SNHLY and CDR2 FYNNEI. Trimming left V 7 bases short and J 0 bases short, with 12 bases between. This chain's CDR3 is CASNLGLYQETQYF. DNA of the CDR3: TGTGCCAGCAACCTAGGACTTTACCAAGAGACCCAGTACTTC.

J is TRBJ1-1 and V is TRBV7-9; 9 bases line up with TRBD1. This CDR3 comprises 14 residues. J gave up 6 bases and V 7 bases, and 9 bases lay outside the gene matches. The germline gives CDR1 SEHNR, CDR2 FQNEAQ (reference sequence). CDR3 sequence reads: CASTKGGQGSEAFF. The CDR3 region has the DNA TGTGCCAGCACCAAGGGGGGACAGGGCTCTGAAGCTTTCTTT.

This sequence joins TRBV25-1 and TRBJ2-2; 8 nucleotides align to TRBD2. CDR1 is MGHDK and CDR2 is SYGVNS in the germline V gene. The CDR3 contains 16 residues. V lost 4 bases, J lost 1 base, and 5 bases stayed unmatched. The CDR3 loop reads CASSVPGLENTGELFF. Here the CDR3 DNA reads TGTGCCAGCAGTGTACCGGGACTAGAGAACACCGGGGAGCTGTTTTTT. The complete variable domain, with remaining parts taken from reference TRBV25-1 and TRBJ2-2, reads EADIYQTPRYLVIGTGKKITLECSQTMGHDKMYWYQQDPGMELHLIHYSYGVNSTEKGDLSSESTVSRIRTEHFPLTLESARPSHTSQYLCASSVPGLENTGELFFGEGSRLTVL.

The chain carries TRBV12-5 and TRBJ1-2; no clear D gene. CDR3 length: 14 amino acids. Trimming left V 2 bases short and J 6 bases short, with 13 bases between. The germline CDR1 and CDR2 sequences are LGHNT and FRNRAP. The CDR3 coding sequence is TGTGCTAGTGGTTTGAATTTCGGAAGGGATGGCTACACCTTC. Translation gives CASGLNFGRDGYTF. The full variable domain, its missing parts supplied by reference TRBV12-5 and TRBJ1-2, is DARVTQTPRHKVTEMGQEVTMRCQPILGHNTVFWYRQTMMQGLELLAYFRNRAPLDDSGMPKDRFSAEMPDATLATLKIQPSEPRDSAVYFCASGLNFGRDGYTFGSGTRLTVV.

This rearrangement joins TRBV5-5 to TRBJ1-1, with 10 bases lining up with TRBD1. V dropped 4 bases and J dropped 5; count of bases not matched to a gene: 5. Germline V CDR1 and CDR2: SGHKS, YYEKEE (reference sequence). The CDR3 is made up of 14 amino acids. As DNA, the CDR3 is TGTGCCAGCAGCGCGACAGGGGGCGCGACTGAAGCTTTCTTT. It yields the protein CASSATGGATEAFF.

J is TRBJ2-2 and V is TRBV9; TRBD1 matches 7 bases. This CDR3 region has 16 residues. Germline V gene sequence: CDR1 SGDLS, CDR2 YYNGEE. V gave up 0 bases and J gave up 1 base; unmatched junction bases: 3. CDR3 DNA: TGTGCCAGCAGCGTAGATCCAGGGGGGAACACCGGGGAGCTGTTTTTT. It specifies CASSVDPGGNTGELFF.

The chain couples TRBV5-1 to TRBJ2-2, with D possibly matching TRBD1 (5 bases). Trimming cost V 4 bases and J 1 base, with 11 bases left between them. The germline CDR1 and CDR2 sequences are SGHRS and YFSETQ. The CDR3 has 15 amino acids. For the CDR3, the DNA is TGCGCCAGCAGCACGACAGTCAGGAACACCGGGGAGCTGTTTTTT. Translation: CASSTTVRNTGELFF. Full variable domain (missing parts from reference TRBV5-1 and TRBJ2-2): KAGVTQTPRYLIKTRGQQVTLSCSPISGHRSVSWYQQTPGQGLQFLFEYFSETQRNKGNFPGRFSGRQFSNSRSEMNVSTLELGDSALYLCASSTTVRNTGELFFGEGSRLTVL.

This clone came up a few times. A read error may account for a junction end that differs from germline. The rearrangement uses TRBV7-7 and TRBJ2-2; 9 bases fit TRBD1. CDR1 SSHAT and CDR2 FNYEAQ come from the germline V gene (reference sequence). The CDR3 spans 15 residues. The CDR3 spells CASSFGTGSTGELFF. The CDR3 nucleotides are TGTGCTAGCAGCTTTGGGACAGGGAGCACCGGGGAGCTGTTTTTT.

V and J are TRBV12-5 and TRBJ2-6, with 9 bases fitting TRBD1. The CDR3 length is 17 residues. Germline V gene lookup returns CDR1 LGHNT and CDR2 FRNRAP. Germline trimming cut 0 bases from V and 5 bases from J; bases unmatched to any gene: 5. In nucleotides, the CDR3 is TGTGCTAGTGGTTTGGTAACAGGGGGCAACTGGGCCAACGTCCTGACTTTC. Translating gives CASGLVTGGNWANVLTF.